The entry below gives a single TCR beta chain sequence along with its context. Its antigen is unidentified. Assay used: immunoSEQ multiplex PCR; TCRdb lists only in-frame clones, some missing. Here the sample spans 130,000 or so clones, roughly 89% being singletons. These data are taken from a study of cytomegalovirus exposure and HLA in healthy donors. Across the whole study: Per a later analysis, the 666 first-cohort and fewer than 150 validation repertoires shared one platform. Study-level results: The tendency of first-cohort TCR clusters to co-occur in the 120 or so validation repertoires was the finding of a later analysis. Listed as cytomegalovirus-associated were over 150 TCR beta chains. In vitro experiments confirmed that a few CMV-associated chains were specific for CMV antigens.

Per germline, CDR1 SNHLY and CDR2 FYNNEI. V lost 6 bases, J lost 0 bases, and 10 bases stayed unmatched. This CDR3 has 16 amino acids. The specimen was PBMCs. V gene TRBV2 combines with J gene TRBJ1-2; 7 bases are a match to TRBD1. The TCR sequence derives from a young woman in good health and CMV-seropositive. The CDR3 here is CASRTTGLQTNYGYTF. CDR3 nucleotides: TGTGCCAGCAGGACGACAGGGCTTCAGACTAACTATGGCTACACCTTC.